The rows below give T cell receptor beta chains drawn from one sample of a study of cytomegalovirus exposure and HLA in healthy donors. Sequencing was performed with immunoSEQ multiplex PCR; in TCRdb, only in-frame clones are kept and a portion is missing. In the table there are fewer than 130,000 clones, 55% to 65% of which are singletons. The source material was PBMCs. Receptors were obtained from a man aged 25-40 years in good health and CMV-seropositive. Both conserved end residues are part of each CDR3. The D gene is left open where the match is weak. The listing skips clone size in some rows; elsewhere it reads once, few, many or a size class.

abundance,j_gene,v_gene,d_gene,CDR3aa,CDR3nt
once,TRBJ1-2,TRBV7-9,NA,CASSLAGDIYGYTF,TGTGCCAGCAGCTTGGCAGGGGATATATATGGCTACACCTTC
NA,TRBJ2-1,TRBV4-2,TRBD2,CASSQELAGGPRSLNEQFF,TGTGCCAGCAGCCAAGAGTTAGCGGGGGGGCCTCGGTCGTTAAATGAGCAGTTCTTC
NA,TRBJ2-7,TRBV30,TRBD1,CASGTDRAWSSYEQYF,TGTGCCTCAGGCACCGACAGGGCCTGGAGCTCCTACGAGCAGTACTTC
NA,TRBJ1-3,TRBV10-3,TRBD1,CAISGQGSGNTIYF,TGTGCCATCAGTGGACAGGGCAGTGGAAACACCATATATTTT
NA,TRBJ2-1,TRBV29-1,TRBD2,CSGTSGSYNEQFF,TGCAGCGGGACTAGCGGGAGTTACAATGAGCAGTTCTTC
NA,TRBJ2-3,TRBV6-5,NA,CASRQGPRTDTQYF,TGTGCCAGCAGACAGGGTCCCAGGACAGATACGCAGTATTTT
NA,TRBJ2-1,TRBV5-1,TRBD2,CASSARTSGGAVEQFF,TGCGCCAGCAGCGCAAGAACTAGCGGGGGGGCTGTTGAGCAGTTCTTC
few,TRBJ1-6,TRBV7-2,TRBD1,CASSLTGTKLSNSPLHF,TGTGCCAGCAGCCTGACAGGGACCAAGCTTTCGAATTCACCCCTCCACTTT
few,TRBJ2-3,TRBV7-3,NA,CASSLRWGGDTQYF,TGTGCCAGCAGCTTAAGGTGGGGAGGAGATACGCAGTATTTT
NA,TRBJ1-3,TRBV11-2,NA,CASSLRAGNTIYF,TGTGCCAGCAGCTTACGGGCTGGAAACACCATATATTTT
NA,TRBJ2-7,TRBV6-5,NA,CASSYSKQPRYEQYF,TGTGCCAGCAGTTACTCGAAACAGCCCCGCTACGAGCAGTACTTC
NA,TRBJ2-7,TRBV11-3,NA,CASSLVATSYEQYF,TGTGCCAGCAGCTTAGTGGCAACCTCCTACGAGCAGTACTTC
NA,TRBJ2-5,TRBV5-4,TRBD2,CASSYGGEGETQYF,TGTGCCAGCAGCTACGGGGGGGAGGGAGAGACCCAGTACTTC
few,TRBJ1-5,TRBV19,NA,CASNLGQGNQPQHF,TGTGCCAGTAATCTAGGGCAGGGGAATCAGCCCCAGCATTTT
NA,TRBJ2-3,TRBV19,TRBD1,CASSNRGSVDTQYF,TGTGCCAGTAGCAACAGGGGTAGTGTGGATACGCAGTATTTT
NA,TRBJ2-5,TRBV7-9,TRBD2,CASSAGTSSKTQYF,TGTGCCAGCAGCGCTGGGACTAGCTCAAAGACCCAGTACTTC
NA,TRBJ2-3,TRBV2,NA,CASRGVRYTDTQYF,TGTGCCAGCAGGGGAGTTAGATACACAGATACGCAGTATTTT
NA,TRBJ2-4,TRBV2,NA,CASRGLGRANIQYF,TGTGCCAGCAGGGGGCTAGGTCGGGCAAACATTCAGTACTTC
NA,TRBJ1-2,TRBV11-1,NA,CASSLSPGNYDIYGYTF,TGTGCCAGCAGCTTGTCCCCGGGGAACTATGACATTTATGGCTACACCTTC
NA,TRBJ2-1,TRBV2,TRBD2,CASSATSREQFF,TGTGCCAGCAGTGCGACTAGCCGTGAGCAGTTCTTC
NA,TRBJ2-2,TRBV2,NA,CASTGFAGGELFF,TGTGCCAGCACTGGGTTTGCGGGCGGGGAGCTGTTTTTT
NA,TRBJ1-2,TRBV30,NA,CAWSGQLPYGYTF,TGTGCCTGGAGTGGACAGCTCCCATATGGCTACACCTTC
NA,TRBJ1-1,TRBV10-3,NA,CAISESGRLDTEAFF,TGTGCCATCAGTGAAAGTGGCAGGTTAGATACTGAAGCTTTCTTT
NA,TRBJ1-1,TRBV2,TRBD1,CASKTGQGGATEAFF,TGTGCCAGCAAAACTGGACAGGGAGGGGCCACTGAAGCTTTCTTT
NA,TRBJ2-5,TRBV7-9,NA,CASSLLGGQETQYF,TGTGCCAGCAGCCTATTAGGGGGCCAAGAGACCCAGTACTTC
NA,TRBJ2-7,TRBV6-5,NA,CASSYSRGVDEQYF,TGTGCCAGCAGTTACTCTCGGGGAGTTGACGAGCAGTACTTC
NA,TRBJ2-1,TRBV7-9,TRBD2,CASSLALAGTYNEQFF,TGTGCCAGCAGCTTAGCCCTAGCGGGGACTTACAATGAGCAGTTCTTC
NA,TRBJ2-3,TRBV2,TRBD1,CASMDRGDTQYF,TGTGCCAGCATGGACAGGGGGGATACGCAGTATTTT
NA,TRBJ1-1,TRBV29-1,NA,CSAWGPVNTEAFF,TGCAGCGCCTGGGGCCCAGTGAACACTGAAGCTTTCTTT
few,TRBJ2-7,TRBV4-2,TRBD2,CASSQAGGPYEQYF,TGTGCCAGCAGCCAAGCGGGGGGGCCGTACGAGCAGTACTTC
NA,TRBJ2-5,TRBV18,NA,CASSPGNRQETQYF,TGTGCCAGCTCACCAGGAAACAGACAAGAGACCCAGTACTTC
few,TRBJ2-1,TRBV10-3,TRBD2,CAITSGTSGEQFF,TGTGCCATTACCTCGGGGACTAGCGGTGAGCAGTTCTTC
NA,TRBJ2-7,TRBV28,NA,CASSVTGTPFEQYF,TGTGCCAGCAGCGTAACAGGGACCCCGTTCGAGCAGTACTTC
NA,TRBJ1-2,TRBV5-4,TRBD1,CAWGQGGYGYTF,TGTGCCTGGGGACAGGGGGGCTATGGCTACACCTTC
NA,TRBJ1-3,TRBV6-5,NA,CASSYVAGNTIYF,TGTGCCAGCAGTTACGTAGCTGGAAACACCATATATTTT
NA,TRBJ1-1,TRBV15,NA,CATSRDRGTEAFF,TGTGCCACCAGCAGAGATAGGGGTACTGAAGCTTTCTTT
NA,TRBJ2-7,TRBV11-3,NA,CASSLVHSGSYEQYF,TGTGCCAGCAGCTTAGTCCACTCCGGGTCCTACGAGCAGTACTTC
NA,TRBJ1-5,TRBV7-3,NA,CASSFNNTGNNQPQHF,TGTGCCAGCAGCTTCAATAACACAGGGAACAATCAGCCCCAGCATTTT
NA,TRBJ2-3,TRBV2,TRBD2,CASSEGLAGGTDTQYF,TGTGCCAGCAGTGAGGGACTAGCGGGGGGAACCGATACGCAGTATTTT
NA,TRBJ2-1,TRBV6-5,TRBD2,CASSPGLAPYNEQFF,TGTGCCAGCAGTCCCGGACTAGCCCCCTACAATGAGCAGTTCTTC
few,TRBJ2-3,TRBV18,TRBD2,CASSAGGADTQYF,TGTGCCAGCTCAGCGGGGGGCGCAGATACGCAGTATTTT